This T cell receptor beta chain stems from a study of cytomegalovirus exposure and HLA in healthy donors. Across the study: In an early release, HLA-typed donors contributed 77 million or so unique TCR sequences. General observations from the study: The study flagged some 170 TCR beta chains as cytomegalovirus-associated. Earlier analysis yielded a pattern in which most TCR beta V segments were productive about 90% or about 30% of the time. Rarity marked most TCR sequences, yet some public TCRs occurred in many donors.

Germline-derived CDR1 and CDR2 are SQVTM and ANQGSEA. The CDR3 has 13 residues. The PCR contained 60 Vbeta and 13 Jbeta primers. TCRdb keeps only in-frame clones here, not all; method: immunoSEQ multiplex PCR. This sample's table has roughly 76,000 clones. About this clone itself: What it recognizes is unknown.

The chain employs TRBV29-1 and TRBJ2-5; a weak D match, TRBD1 (6 bases). With the DNA end fitting TRBJ2-7 better, the J assignment may be wrong. The clonotype originates from a female donor in good health and CMV-seropositive. The sample taken for sequencing was PBMCs. The CDR3: CSVEGHRTYEQYF. The CDR3 DNA reads as TGCAGCGTTGAGGGACACCGGACCTACGAGCAGTACTTC.